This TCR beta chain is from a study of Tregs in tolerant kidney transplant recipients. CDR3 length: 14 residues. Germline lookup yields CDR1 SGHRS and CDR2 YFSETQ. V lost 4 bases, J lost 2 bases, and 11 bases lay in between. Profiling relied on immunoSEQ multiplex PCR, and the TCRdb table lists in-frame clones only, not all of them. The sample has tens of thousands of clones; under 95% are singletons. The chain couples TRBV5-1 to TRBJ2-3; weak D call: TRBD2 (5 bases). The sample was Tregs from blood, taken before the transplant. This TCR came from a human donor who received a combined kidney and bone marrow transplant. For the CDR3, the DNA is TGCGCCAGCAGCGCGCGGACTGACACAGATACGCAGTATTTT. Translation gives CASSARTDTDTQYF.